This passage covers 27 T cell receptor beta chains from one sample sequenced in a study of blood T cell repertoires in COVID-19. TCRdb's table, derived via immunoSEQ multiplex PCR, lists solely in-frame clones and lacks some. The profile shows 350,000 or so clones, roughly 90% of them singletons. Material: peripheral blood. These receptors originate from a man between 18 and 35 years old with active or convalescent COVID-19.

The DNA of the CDR3 is TGTGCCAGCAGCGATCCATGGGCGGGCACCTCCTACGAGCAGTACTTC. Translated, it gives CASSDPWAGTSYEQYF. The chain links TRBV7-2 to TRBJ2-7; D is possibly TRBD2 (5 bases). The CDR3 loop spans 16 amino acids. V gave up 5 bases and J gave up 0 bases, with 17 bases separating them. The germline V gene encodes CDR1 SGHTA and CDR2 FQGNSA.

CDR3 region: CAISEAFAGYSNQPQHF. The CDR3 DNA reads as TGTGCCATCAGTGAGGCATTCGCGGGCTATAGCAATCAGCCCCAGCATTTT. The chain links TRBV10-3 to TRBJ1-5, with D uncertain. The V and J ends lost 2 bases and 0 bases respectively, with 14 bases between them. Germline V CDR1 and CDR2: ENHRY, SYGVKD. This CDR3 comprises 17 residues.

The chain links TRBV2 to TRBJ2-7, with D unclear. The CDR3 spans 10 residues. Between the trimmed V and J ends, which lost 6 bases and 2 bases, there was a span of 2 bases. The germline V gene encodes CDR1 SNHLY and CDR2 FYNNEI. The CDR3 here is CASSAYEQYF. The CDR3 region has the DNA TGTGCCAGCAGCGCCTACGAGCAGTACTTC.

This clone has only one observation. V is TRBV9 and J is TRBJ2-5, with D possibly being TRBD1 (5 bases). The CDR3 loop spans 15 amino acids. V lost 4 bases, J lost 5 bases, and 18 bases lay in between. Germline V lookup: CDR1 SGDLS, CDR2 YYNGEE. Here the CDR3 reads CASSPRTQTLETQYF. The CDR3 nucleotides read TGTGCCAGCAGCCCTCGGACACAAACGCTGGAGACCCAGTACTTC.

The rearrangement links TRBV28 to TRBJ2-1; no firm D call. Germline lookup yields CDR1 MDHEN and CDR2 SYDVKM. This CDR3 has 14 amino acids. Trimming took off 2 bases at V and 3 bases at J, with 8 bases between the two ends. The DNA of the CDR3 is TGTGCCAGCAGTTTAATCGGTGGCTACAATGAGCAGTTCTTC. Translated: CASSLIGGYNEQFF.

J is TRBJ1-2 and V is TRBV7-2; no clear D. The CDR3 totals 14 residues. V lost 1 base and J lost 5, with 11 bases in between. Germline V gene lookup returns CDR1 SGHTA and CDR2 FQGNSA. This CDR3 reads CASSLGLAVYGYTF. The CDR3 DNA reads TGTGCCAGCAGCTTAGGGTTGGCAGTGTATGGCTACACCTTC.

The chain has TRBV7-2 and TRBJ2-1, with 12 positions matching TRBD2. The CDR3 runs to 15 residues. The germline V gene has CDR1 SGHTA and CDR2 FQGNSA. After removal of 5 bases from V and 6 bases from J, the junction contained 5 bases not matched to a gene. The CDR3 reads CASSLPSGRVNEQFF. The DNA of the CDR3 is TGTGCCAGCAGCCTACCTAGCGGGAGGGTCAATGAGCAGTTCTTC. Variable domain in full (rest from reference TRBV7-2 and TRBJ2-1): GAGVSQSPSNKVTEKGKDVELRCDPISGHTALYWYRQSLGQGLEFLIYFQGNSAPDKSGLPSDRFSAERTGGSVSTLTIQRTQQEDSAVYLCASSLPSGRVNEQFFGPGTRLTVL.

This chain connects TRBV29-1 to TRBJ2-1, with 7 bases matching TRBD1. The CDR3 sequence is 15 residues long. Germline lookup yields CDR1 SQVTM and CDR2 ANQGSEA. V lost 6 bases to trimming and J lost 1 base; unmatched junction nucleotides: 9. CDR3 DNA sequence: TGCAGCGTCCTAGGGGCCAGGGGGTCCTACAATGAGCAGTTCTTC. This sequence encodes CSVLGARGSYNEQFF.

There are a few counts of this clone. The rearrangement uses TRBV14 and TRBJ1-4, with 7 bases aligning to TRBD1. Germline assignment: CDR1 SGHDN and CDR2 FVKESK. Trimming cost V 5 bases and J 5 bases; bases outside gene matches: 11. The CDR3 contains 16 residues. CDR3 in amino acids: CASSSYLQGPNEKLFF. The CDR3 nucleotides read TGTGCCAGCAGCAGCTACTTACAGGGGCCAAATGAAAAACTGTTTTTT.

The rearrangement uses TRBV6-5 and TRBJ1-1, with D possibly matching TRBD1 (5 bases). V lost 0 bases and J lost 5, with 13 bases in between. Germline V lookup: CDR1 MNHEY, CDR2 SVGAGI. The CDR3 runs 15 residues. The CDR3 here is CASSYSKGRITEAFF. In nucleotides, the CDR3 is TGTGCCAGCAGTTACTCGAAGGGGCGGATTACTGAAGCTTTCTTT.

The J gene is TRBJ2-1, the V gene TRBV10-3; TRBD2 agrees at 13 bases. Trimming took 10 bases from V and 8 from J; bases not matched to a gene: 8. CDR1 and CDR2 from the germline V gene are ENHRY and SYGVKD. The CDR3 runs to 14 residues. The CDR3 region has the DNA TGTGCCACCCAGGGACTAGCGGGATGGGATGAGCAGTTCTTC. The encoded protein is CATQGLAGWDEQFF.

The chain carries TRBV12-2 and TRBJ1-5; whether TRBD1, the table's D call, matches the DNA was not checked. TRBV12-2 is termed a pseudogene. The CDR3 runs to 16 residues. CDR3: CASRQAVDRGNQPQHF. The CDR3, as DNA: TGTGCAAGTCGCCAAGCAGTGGACAGGGGGAATCAGCCCCAGCATTTT.

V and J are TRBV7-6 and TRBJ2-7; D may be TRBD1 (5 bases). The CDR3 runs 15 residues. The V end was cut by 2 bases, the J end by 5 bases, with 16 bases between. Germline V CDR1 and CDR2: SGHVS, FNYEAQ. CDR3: CASSLSGRAKDEQYF. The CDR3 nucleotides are TGTGCCAGCAGCTTATCTGGCAGGGCAAAAGACGAGCAGTACTTC.

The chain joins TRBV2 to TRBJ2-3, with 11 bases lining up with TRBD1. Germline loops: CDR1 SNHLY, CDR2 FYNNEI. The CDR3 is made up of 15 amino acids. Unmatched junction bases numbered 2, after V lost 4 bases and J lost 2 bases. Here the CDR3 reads CASSGGQGDTDTQYF. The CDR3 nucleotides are TGTGCCAGCAGTGGGGGACAGGGGGACACAGATACGCAGTATTTT. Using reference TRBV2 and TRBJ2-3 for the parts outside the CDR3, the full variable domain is EPEVTQTPSHQVTQMGQEVILRCVPISNHLYFYWYRQILGQKVEFLVSFYNNEISEKSEIFDDQFSVERPDGSNFTLKIRSTKLEDSAMYFCASSGGQGDTDTQYFGPGTRLTVL.

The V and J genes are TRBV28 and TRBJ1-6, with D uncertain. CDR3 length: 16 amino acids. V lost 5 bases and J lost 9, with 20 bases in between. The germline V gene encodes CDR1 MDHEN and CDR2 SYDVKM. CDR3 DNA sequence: TGTGCCAGCAGTGTCCGCCGGGAGTCTAGCGGTTCACCCCTCCACTTT. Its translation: CASSVRRESSGSPLHF.

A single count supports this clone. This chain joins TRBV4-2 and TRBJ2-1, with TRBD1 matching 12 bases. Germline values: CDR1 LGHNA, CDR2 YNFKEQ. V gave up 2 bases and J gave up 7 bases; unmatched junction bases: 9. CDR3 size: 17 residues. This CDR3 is CASSQNTGTGGMNEQFF. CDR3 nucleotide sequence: TGTGCCAGCAGCCAAAATACCGGGACAGGGGGCATGAATGAGCAGTTCTTC.

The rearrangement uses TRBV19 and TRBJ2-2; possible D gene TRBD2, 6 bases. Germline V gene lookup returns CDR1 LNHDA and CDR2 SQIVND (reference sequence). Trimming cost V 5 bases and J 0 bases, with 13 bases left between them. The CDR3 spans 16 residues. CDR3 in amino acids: CASSREPGANTGELFF. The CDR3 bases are TGTGCCAGTAGTCGGGAGCCGGGGGCGAACACCGGGGAGCTGTTTTTT.

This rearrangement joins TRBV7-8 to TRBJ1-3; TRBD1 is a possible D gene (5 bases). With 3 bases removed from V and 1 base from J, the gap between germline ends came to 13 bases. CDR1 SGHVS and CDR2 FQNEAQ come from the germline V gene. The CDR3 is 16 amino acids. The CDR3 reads CASSFRQGWSGNTIYF. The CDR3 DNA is TGTGCCAGCAGCTTTAGGCAGGGATGGTCTGGAAACACCATATATTTT.

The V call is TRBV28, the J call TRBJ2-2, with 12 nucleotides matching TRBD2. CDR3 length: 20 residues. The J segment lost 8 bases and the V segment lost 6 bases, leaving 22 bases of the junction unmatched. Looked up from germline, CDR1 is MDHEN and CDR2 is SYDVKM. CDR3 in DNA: TGTGCCAGCAGGGAGAGGGGCCTCCTTCAGACTAGCGGGAGTCGAGGGGAGCTGTTTTTT. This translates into CASRERGLLQTSGSRGELFF.

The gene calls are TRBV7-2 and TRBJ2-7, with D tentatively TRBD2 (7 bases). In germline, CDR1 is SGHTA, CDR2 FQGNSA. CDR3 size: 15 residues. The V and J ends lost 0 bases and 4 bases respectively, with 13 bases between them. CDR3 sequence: CASSLAGRGGYEQYF. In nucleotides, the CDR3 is TGTGCCAGCAGCTTAGCGGGCAGGGGAGGGTACGAGCAGTACTTC. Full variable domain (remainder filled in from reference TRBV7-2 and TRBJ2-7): GAGVSQSPSNKVTEKGKDVELRCDPISGHTALYWYRQSLGQGLEFLIYFQGNSAPDKSGLPSDRFSAERTGGSVSTLTIQRTQQEDSAVYLCASSLAGRGGYEQYFGPGTRLTVT.

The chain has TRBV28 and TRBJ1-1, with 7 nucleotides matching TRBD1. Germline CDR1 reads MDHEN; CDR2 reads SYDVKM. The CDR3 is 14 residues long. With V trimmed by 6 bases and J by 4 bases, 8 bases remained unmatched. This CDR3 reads CASRIRGRGTEAFF. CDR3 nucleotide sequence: TGTGCCAGCAGAATAAGGGGGCGCGGCACTGAAGCTTTCTTT.

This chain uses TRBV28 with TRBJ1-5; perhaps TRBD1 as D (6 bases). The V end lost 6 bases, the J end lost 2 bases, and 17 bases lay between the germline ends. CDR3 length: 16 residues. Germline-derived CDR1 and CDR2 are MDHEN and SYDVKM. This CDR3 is CASSLIQGFGNQPQHF. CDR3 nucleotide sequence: TGTGCCAGCAGCCTCATACAGGGTTTTGGCAATCAGCCCCAGCATTTT.

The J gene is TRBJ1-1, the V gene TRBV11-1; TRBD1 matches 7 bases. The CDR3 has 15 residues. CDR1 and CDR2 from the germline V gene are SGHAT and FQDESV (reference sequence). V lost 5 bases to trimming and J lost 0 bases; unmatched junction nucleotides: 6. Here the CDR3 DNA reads TGTGCCAGCAGCGAGATCAGGGGGGTGAACACTGAAGCTTTCTTT. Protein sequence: CASSEIRGVNTEAFF.

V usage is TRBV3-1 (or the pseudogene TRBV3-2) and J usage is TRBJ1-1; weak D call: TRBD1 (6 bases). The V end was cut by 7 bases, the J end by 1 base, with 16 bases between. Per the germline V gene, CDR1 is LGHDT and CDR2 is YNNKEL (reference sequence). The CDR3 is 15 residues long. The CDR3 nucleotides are TGTGCCAGCACCCCAACCGGGACAACGAACACTGAAGCTTTCTTT. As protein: CASTPTGTTNTEAFF.

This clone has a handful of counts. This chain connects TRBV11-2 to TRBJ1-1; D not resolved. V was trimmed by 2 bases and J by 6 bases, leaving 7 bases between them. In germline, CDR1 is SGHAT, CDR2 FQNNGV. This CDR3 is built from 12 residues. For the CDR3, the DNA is TGTGCCAGCAGCTTATATCCGGCTGAAGCTTTCTTT. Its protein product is CASSLYPAEAFF. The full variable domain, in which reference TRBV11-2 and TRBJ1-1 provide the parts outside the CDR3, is EAGVAQSPRYKIIEKRQSVAFWCNPISGHATLYWYQQILGQGPKLLIQFQNNGVVDDSQLPKDRFSAERLKGVDSTLKIQPAKLEDSAVYLCASSLYPAEAFFGQGTRLTVV.

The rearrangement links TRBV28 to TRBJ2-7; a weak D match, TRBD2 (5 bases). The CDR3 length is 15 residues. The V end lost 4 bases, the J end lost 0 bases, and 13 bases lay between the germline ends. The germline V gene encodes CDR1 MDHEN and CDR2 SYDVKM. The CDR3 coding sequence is TGTGCCAGCAGTTCTAGAGGGATGAGCTCCTACGAGCAGTACTTC. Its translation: CASSSRGMSSYEQYF.

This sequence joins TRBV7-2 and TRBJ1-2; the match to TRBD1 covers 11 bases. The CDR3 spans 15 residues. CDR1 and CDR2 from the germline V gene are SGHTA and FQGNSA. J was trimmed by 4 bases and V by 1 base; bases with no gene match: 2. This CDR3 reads CASSLGGQGGYGYTF. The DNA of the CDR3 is TGTGCCAGCAGCTTAGGGGGACAGGGGGGCTATGGCTACACCTTC.